A single sample gave rise to the 27 T cell receptor beta chains below, sequenced in a study of blood T cell repertoires in COVID-19. The data were produced by immunoSEQ multiplex PCR, yet TCRdb's version contains in-frame clones alone and is incomplete. The table has about 190,000 clones, approximately 80% seen once. The sample taken for sequencing was peripheral blood. These receptors were taken from a man in his fifties who had recovered from COVID-19.

The chain joins TRBV4-3 to TRBJ1-4; TRBD1 is a possible D gene (6 bases). V shed 4 bases and J shed 6 bases, with 15 bases lying between them. The CDR3 sequence is 15 residues long. Germline lookup yields CDR1 LGHNA and CDR2 YSLEER. The CDR3 DNA reads as TGCGCCAGCAGCCCCTACAGGGATCTACATGAAAAACTGTTTTTT. Translating gives CASSPYRDLHEKLFF.

This rearrangement joins TRBV19 to TRBJ1-2; no reliable D call. V was shortened by 3 bases and J by 4 bases, with 12 bases between the two germline ends. Germline V lookup: CDR1 LNHDA, CDR2 SQIVND (reference sequence). This CDR3 comprises 14 residues. DNA for the CDR3: TGTGCCAGTAGTATTAGCGCGGCCGGCTATGGCTACACCTTC. It encodes CASSISAAGYGYTF.

The chain couples TRBV7-2 to TRBJ1-1; D might be TRBD1 (6 bases). Trimming removed 5 bases at V and 6 bases at J, with 13 bases between. CDR3 length: 13 amino acids. Germline loops: CDR1 SGHTA, CDR2 FQGNSA. CDR3 sequence: CASSPTGTPEAFF. CDR3 nucleotides: TGTGCCAGCAGCCCTACGGGGACACCTGAAGCTTTCTTT.

This chain joins TRBV9 and TRBJ2-3, with 10 positions matching TRBD2. CDR1 is SGDLS, CDR2 YYNGEE, per germline. The ends lost 1 base at V and 3 bases at J; junction bases unmatched: 11. The CDR3 runs to 18 residues. CDR3 residues: CASSVRPLEAGGTDTQYF. DNA for the CDR3: TGTGCCAGCAGCGTACGGCCCCTCGAAGCGGGAGGGACAGATACGCAGTATTTT.

The chain is built from TRBV7-3 and TRBJ2-7; TRBD2 might be the D (5 bases). Germline assignment: CDR1 SGHTA and CDR2 FQGTGA. V lost 0 bases, J lost 3 bases, and 12 bases lay in between. The CDR3 runs 15 residues. The CDR3 DNA follows: TGTGCCAGCAGCTTAACCCGGACTTCTTTCTACGAGCAGTACTTC. Protein sequence: CASSLTRTSFYEQYF.

This chain joins TRBV27 and TRBJ2-7; D not certain. This CDR3 contains 11 residues. With 5 bases removed from V and 6 bases from J, the gap between germline ends came to 8 bases. Germline V gives CDR1 MNHEY, CDR2 SMNVEV (reference sequence). CDR3 DNA sequence: TGTGCCAGCAGTGGAGCCGGCGAGCAGTACTTC. It yields the protein CASSGAGEQYF.

The rearrangement links TRBV5-4 to TRBJ2-7; 7 bases are a match to TRBD2. The CDR3 loop spans 13 amino acids. V trimming: 4 bases; J trimming: 4 bases; junction bases outside the gene matches: 5. CDR1 is SGHNT, CDR2 YYREEE, per germline (reference sequence). The DNA of the CDR3 is TGTGCCAGCAGCCTACCTAGCGGATACGAGCAGTACTTC. It encodes CASSLPSGYEQYF.

In its sample, this clone was seen a few times. This chain uses TRBV7-9 with TRBJ1-2, with D possibly TRBD1 on 5 matching bases. V was shortened by 5 bases and J by 8 bases, with 15 bases between the two germline ends. Germline V gene data show CDR1 as SEHNR and CDR2 as FQNEAQ (reference sequence). The CDR3 sequence is 13 residues long. CDR3 nucleotides: TGTGCCAGCAGCGCCCCAGGGTCCTACGGCTACACCTTC. Its translation is CASSAPGSYGYTF.

The chain employs TRBV11-3 and TRBJ2-5, with TRBD1 matching over 7 bases. Germline lookup yields CDR1 SGHNT and CDR2 YENEEA. Trimming removed 5 bases from V and 4 bases from J; junction bases left unmatched: 1. CDR3 length: 12 amino acids. CDR3 DNA: TGTGCCAGCAGCCGACAGGGAGAGACCCAGTACTTC. This codes for CASSRQGETQYF. Full variable domain (remainder filled in from reference TRBV11-3 and TRBJ2-5): EAGVVQSPRYKIIEKKQPVAFWCNPISGHNTLYWYLQNLGQGPELLIRYENEEAVDDSQLPKDRFSAERLKGVDSTLKIQPAELGDSAVYLCASSRQGETQYFGPGTRLLVL.

This sequence joins TRBV2 and TRBJ2-2; 9 positions match TRBD1. This CDR3 has 15 residues. V lost 4 bases and J lost 5; bases outside the gene matches: 5. Germline-derived CDR1 and CDR2 are SNHLY and FYNNEI. CDR3 protein: CASSGTGAGTGELFF. CDR3 DNA sequence: TGTGCCAGCAGTGGGACAGGGGCCGGTACCGGGGAGCTGTTTTTT.

The J gene is TRBJ1-3, the V gene TRBV5-1; 8 nucleotides line up with TRBD1. The CDR3 sequence is 14 residues long. Germline assignment: CDR1 SGHRS and CDR2 YFSETQ. V was pared by 4 bases and J by 4 bases, with 4 bases of the junction left unmatched. The CDR3 region is CASSDRDRGNTIYF. The CDR3 coding sequence is TGCGCCAGCAGCGACCGGGACAGGGGAAACACCATATATTTT.

This clone occurred a few times. The J gene is TRBJ2-1, the V gene TRBV9; TRBD2 aligns across 8 bases. The CDR3 covers 14 residues. V trimming: 1 base; J trimming: 7 bases; junction bases outside the gene matches: 4. The germline CDR1 and CDR2 sequences are SGDLS and YYNGEE. CDR3 coding DNA: TGTGCCAGCAGCGTATCGGCTAGCGGGAATGAGCAGTTCTTC. Translated, it gives CASSVSASGNEQFF.

This chain links TRBV6-5 with TRBJ2-3, with TRBD2 matching 7 bases. Per germline, CDR1 MNHEY and CDR2 SVGAGI. Germline trimming cut 5 bases from V and 3 bases from J; bases unmatched to any gene: 8. The CDR3 is 15 residues long. CDR3 protein: CASSIAGVGTDTQYF. In nucleotides, the CDR3 is TGTGCCAGCAGTATAGCGGGTGTGGGTACAGATACGCAGTATTTT.

Note on this clone: The sample has other DNA sequences that encode this CDR3 too. This sequence joins TRBV28 and TRBJ1-6; TRBD1 matches 7 bases. The CDR3 contains 18 residues. Trimming at V came to 4 bases and at J to 0 bases, leaving 9 bases not matched to a gene. Per the germline V gene, CDR1 is MDHEN and CDR2 is SYDVKM. The CDR3 nucleotides are TGTGCCAGCAGTTCACTACAGGGGTTGAGCTCCTATAATTCACCCCTCCACTTT. This translates into CASSSLQGLSSYNSPLHF.

The V call is TRBV18, the J call TRBJ2-1, with TRBD2 identical over 10 bases. CDR1 and CDR2 (germline): KGHSH, LQKENI. V was clipped by 3 bases and J by 1 base; unmatched bases: 6. The CDR3 is 17 residues long. CDR3 sequence reads: CASSPYSGRNSYNEQFF. The CDR3 DNA reads TGTGCCAGCTCACCGTATAGCGGGAGGAATTCCTACAATGAGCAGTTCTTC.

The CDR3: CASSPGTANEKLFF. DNA for the CDR3: TGTGCCAGCAGCCCCGGGACAGCTAATGAAAAACTGTTTTTT. The rearrangement joins TRBV4-2 to TRBJ1-4, with 7 bases matching TRBD1. The germline gives CDR1 LGHNA, CDR2 YNFKEQ. V shed 4 bases and J 3 bases; nucleotides not matched to a gene: 2. The CDR3 consists of 14 residues.

DNA of the CDR3: TGTGCCTGGAGTGTAGCGGGAGGGACCTACGAGCAGTACTTC. Encoded protein: CAWSVAGGTYEQYF. V gene TRBV30 combines with J gene TRBJ2-7; 10 bases align to TRBD2. CDR3 length: 14 residues. Germline CDR1 and CDR2: GTSNPN and SVGIG (reference sequence). J was trimmed by 2 bases and V by 0 bases; bases with no gene match: 1.

V is TRBV19 and J is TRBJ1-2; 7 nucleotides match TRBD1. J gave up 6 bases and V 7 bases, and 20 bases lay outside the gene matches. The CDR3 contains 17 residues. From germline, CDR1 is LNHDA and CDR2 SQIVND (reference sequence). Here the CDR3 DNA reads TGTGCCAGTAACTCGCCCCGAGACAGGGCCCATGGTGATGGCTACACCTTC. Amino acid sequence: CASNSPRDRAHGDGYTF.

V usage is TRBV27 and J usage is TRBJ1-2; D perhaps matches TRBD1 (6 bases). V was clipped by 6 bases and J by 4 bases, with 12 bases between them. CDR3 length: 13 amino acids. CDR1 is MNHEY, CDR2 SMNVEV, per germline (reference sequence). The CDR3 nucleotides read TGTGCCAGCAGGCCTGGACAGCCCTATGGCTACACCTTC. Protein: CASRPGQPYGYTF.

In this sample, this clone turned up a few times. The chain links TRBV10-2 to TRBJ1-1, with D perhaps matching TRBD1 (6 bases). CDR3 size: 15 residues. V was pared by 0 bases and J by 11 bases, with 19 bases between. Germline V CDR1 and CDR2: WSHSY, SAAADI. The CDR3 sequence is CASSESLWGHFRAFF. CDR3 sequence (DNA): TGCGCCAGCAGTGAGTCTCTTTGGGGACACTTCAGGGCTTTCTTT.

The chain links TRBV29-1 to TRBJ2-2; tentatively, D is TRBD1 (6 bases). CDR1 is SQVTM, CDR2 ANQGSEA, per germline. Trimming stripped 8 bases from V and 0 bases from J, with 13 bases between. CDR3 length: 14 amino acids. The CDR3 DNA reads as TGCAGCACCCGACAGGAGGCGAACACCGGGGAGCTGTTTTTT. It codes for CSTRQEANTGELFF.

CDR3 sequence reads: CASSKKRAPWDIQYF. CDR3 DNA sequence: TGTGCCAGCAGCAAAAAGCGCGCGCCCTGGGACATTCAGTACTTC. The chain is built from TRBV21-1 and TRBJ2-4; the table's TRBD2 call for D was not verified on the DNA. TRBV21-1 is tagged as a pseudogene. The CDR3 sequence is 15 residues long.

The chain recombines TRBV6-6 with TRBJ1-2; tentative D call: TRBD1 (6 bases). The CDR3 spans 15 residues. The V end lost 4 bases, the J end lost 7 bases, and 19 bases lay between the germline ends. The germline CDR1 and CDR2 sequences are MNHNY and SVGAGI (reference sequence). CDR3 sequence (DNA): TGTGCCAGCAGTTTTGTTTTCGGGGGGCAAAGTGGCTACACCTTC. This codes for CASSFVFGGQSGYTF.

The chain links TRBV30 to TRBJ1-5, with D perhaps matching TRBD1 (6 bases). The V end was cut by 3 bases, the J end by 0 bases, with 12 bases between. CDR1 is GTSNPN, CDR2 SVGIG, per germline (reference sequence). This CDR3 is built from 15 residues. The CDR3 here is CAWSDRRYSNQPQHF. The CDR3 DNA is TGTGCCTGGAGCGACAGGCGTTATAGCAATCAGCCCCAGCATTTT.

This chain links TRBV11-3 with TRBJ2-3, with D unclear. V was cut by 5 bases and J by 3 bases, with 6 bases left in between. The CDR3 is 12 amino acids. Germline V gene sequence: CDR1 SGHNT, CDR2 YENEEA. The CDR3 here is CASSDKTDTQYF. The CDR3 nucleotides are TGTGCCAGCAGCGACAAAACAGATACGCAGTATTTT.

The rearrangement links TRBV9 to TRBJ2-2; D is undetermined. V lost 1 base to trimming and J lost 0 bases, with 10 bases between them. The CDR3 spans 16 residues. Germline V gives CDR1 SGDLS, CDR2 YYNGEE. This CDR3 is CASSVRPNSNTGELFF. The CDR3 nucleotides read TGTGCCAGCAGCGTACGCCCTAATTCGAACACCGGGGAGCTGTTTTTT.

This chain links TRBV11-2 with TRBJ2-5; 14 bases are shared with TRBD2. The ends lost 1 base at V and 4 bases at J; junction bases unmatched: 11. CDR3 length equals 19 residues. Germline CDR1 reads SGHAT; CDR2 reads FQNNGV. CDR3 protein: CASSLVLAGLAGEVETQYF. CDR3 bases: TGTGCCAGCAGCTTAGTCCTGGCGGGACTAGCGGGAGAAGTAGAGACCCAGTACTTC.